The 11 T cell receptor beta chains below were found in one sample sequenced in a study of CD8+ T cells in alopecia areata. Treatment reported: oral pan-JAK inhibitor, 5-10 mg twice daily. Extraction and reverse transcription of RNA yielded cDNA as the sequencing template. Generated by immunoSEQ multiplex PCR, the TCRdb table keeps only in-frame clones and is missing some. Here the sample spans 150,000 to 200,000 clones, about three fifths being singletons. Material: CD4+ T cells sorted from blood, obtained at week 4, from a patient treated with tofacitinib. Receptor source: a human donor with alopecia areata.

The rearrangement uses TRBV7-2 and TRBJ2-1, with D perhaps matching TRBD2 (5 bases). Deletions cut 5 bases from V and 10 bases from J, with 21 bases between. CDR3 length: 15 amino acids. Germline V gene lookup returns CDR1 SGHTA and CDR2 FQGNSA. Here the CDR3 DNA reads TGTGCCAGCAGCACGGAACCCCTAGCCCAAGGGGAGCAGTTCTTC. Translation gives CASSTEPLAQGEQFF.

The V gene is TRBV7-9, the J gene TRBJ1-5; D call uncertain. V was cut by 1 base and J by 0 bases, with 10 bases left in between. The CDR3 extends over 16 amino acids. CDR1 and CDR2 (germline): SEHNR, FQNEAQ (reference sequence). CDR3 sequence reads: CASSLGSVNSNQPQHF. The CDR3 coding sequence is TGTGCCAGCAGCTTAGGTTCGGTGAATAGCAATCAGCCCCAGCATTTT.

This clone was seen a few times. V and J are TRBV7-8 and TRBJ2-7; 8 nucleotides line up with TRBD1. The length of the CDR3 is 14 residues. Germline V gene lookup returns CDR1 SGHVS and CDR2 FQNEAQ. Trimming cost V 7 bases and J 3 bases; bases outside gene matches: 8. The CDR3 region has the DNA TGTGCCAGCACACACTGGGACAGGAACTACGAGCAGTACTTC. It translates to CASTHWDRNYEQYF.

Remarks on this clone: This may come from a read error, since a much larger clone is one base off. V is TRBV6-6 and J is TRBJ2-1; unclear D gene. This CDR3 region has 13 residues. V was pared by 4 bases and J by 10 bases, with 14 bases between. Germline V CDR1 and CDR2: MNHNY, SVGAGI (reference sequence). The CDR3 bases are TGTGCCAGCAGTTCCCGTAGCTCCTACGAGCAGTTCTTC. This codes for CASSSRSSYEQFF.

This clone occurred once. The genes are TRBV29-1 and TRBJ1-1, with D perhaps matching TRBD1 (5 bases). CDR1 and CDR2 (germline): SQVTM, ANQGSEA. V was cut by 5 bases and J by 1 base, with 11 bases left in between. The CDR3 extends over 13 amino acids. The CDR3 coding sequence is TGCAGCGTTTCCCTGGGGGGGAACACTGAAGCTTTCTTT. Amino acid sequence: CSVSLGGNTEAFF. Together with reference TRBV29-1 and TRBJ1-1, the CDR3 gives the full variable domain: SAVISQKPSRDICQRGTSLTIQCQVDSQVTMMFWYRQQPGQSLTLIATANQGSEATYESGFVIDKFPISRPNLTFSTLTVSNMSPEDSSIYLCSVSLGGNTEAFFGQGTRLTVV.

This CDR3 reads CASSQAGGENQPQHF. The CDR3 DNA follows: TGTGCCAGCAGCCAAGCGGGCGGGGAAAATCAGCCCCAGCATTTT. This sequence joins TRBV4-2 and TRBJ1-5, with D hard to call. The CDR3 runs 15 residues. In germline, CDR1 is LGHNA, CDR2 YNFKEQ. V lost 1 base and J 4 bases, leaving 11 bases between the germline ends.

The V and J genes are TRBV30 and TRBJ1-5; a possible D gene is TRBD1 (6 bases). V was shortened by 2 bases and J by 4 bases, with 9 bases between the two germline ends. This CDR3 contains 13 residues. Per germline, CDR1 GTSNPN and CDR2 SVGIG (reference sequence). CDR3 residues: CAWSSDRNQPQHF. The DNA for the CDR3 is TGTGCCTGGAGTTCGGACAGAAATCAGCCCCAGCATTTT.

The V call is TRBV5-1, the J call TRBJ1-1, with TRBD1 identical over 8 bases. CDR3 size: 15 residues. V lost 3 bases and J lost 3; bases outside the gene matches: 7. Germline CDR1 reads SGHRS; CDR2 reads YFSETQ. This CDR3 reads CASSSGQGGYTEAFF. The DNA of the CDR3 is TGCGCCAGCAGCTCTGGACAGGGCGGGTACACTGAAGCTTTCTTT.

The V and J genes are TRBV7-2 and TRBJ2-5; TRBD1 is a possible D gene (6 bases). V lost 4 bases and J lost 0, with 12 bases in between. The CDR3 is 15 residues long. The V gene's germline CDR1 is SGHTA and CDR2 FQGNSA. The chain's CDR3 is CASSSEQGYQETQYF. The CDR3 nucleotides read TGTGCCAGCAGCTCAGAACAGGGATACCAAGAGACCCAGTACTTC.

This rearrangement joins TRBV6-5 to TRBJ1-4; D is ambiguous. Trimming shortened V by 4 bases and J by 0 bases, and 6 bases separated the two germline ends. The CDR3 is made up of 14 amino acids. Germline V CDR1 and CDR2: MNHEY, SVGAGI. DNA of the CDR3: TGTGCCAGCAGTTTAGGGACAACTAATGAAAAACTGTTTTTT. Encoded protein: CASSLGTTNEKLFF.

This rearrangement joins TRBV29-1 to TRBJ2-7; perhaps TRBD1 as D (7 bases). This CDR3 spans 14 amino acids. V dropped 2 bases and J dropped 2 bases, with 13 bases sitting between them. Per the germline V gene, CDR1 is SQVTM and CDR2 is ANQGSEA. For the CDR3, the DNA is TGCAGCGTTGAATGGCCAGGGGGGACCTACGAGCAGTACTTC. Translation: CSVEWPGGTYEQYF.